These T cell receptor beta chains were read from a single sample in a study of CD8+CD57+ T cells in acquired aplastic anemia. Each CDR3 protein is one row after TCRdb ran MiXCR on the reads. The repertoire holds approximately 200,000 distinct CDR3 sequences, less than 60% seen once, with nearly 20% in the top ten. Specimen: sorted CD4+, CD8+, or CD8+CD57+ T cells (not recorded which) from PBMCs. Receptors originate from a human donor with aplastic anemia. The CDR3 runs from the conserved cysteine through the conserved F or W. A D gene is named only where the DNA matches it firmly. Size values are once, few and many counts, or a class for expanded clones, and some rows have none.

d_call	clone_size	j_call	v_call	cdr3_length	cdr3_nt	cdr3_aa
-	many	TRBJ2-5	TRBV5-5	13	TGTGCCAGCAGCAGGGGGGAGCTGGAGACCCAGTACTTC	CASSRGELETQYF
TRBD2	-	TRBJ2-7	TRBV19	13	TGTGCCAGTAGAAGTCCTAGCGGCTACGAGCAGTACTTC	CASRSPSGYEQYF
-	-	TRBJ1-1	TRBV30	16	TGTGCCTGGAGCAAGAGTCAGACCATCAGAAACACTGAAGCTTTCTTT	CAWSKSQTIRNTEAFF
TRBD1	-	TRBJ2-3	TRBV24-1	15	TGTGCCACCAGTGATTCGTCGGACAGGGGTCCTACGCAGTATTTT	CATSDSSDRGPTQYF
TRBD1	many	TRBJ1-1	TRBV25-1	17	TGTGCCAGCAGTGACCCCGGGACAGCACTTGATTACACTGAAGCTTTCTTT	CASSDPGTALDYTEAFF
TRBD1	-	TRBJ2-7	TRBV24-1	14	TGTGCCACCAGTGATCCCGGGACAGGCTACGAGCAGTACTTC	CATSDPGTGYEQYF
TRBD1	many	TRBJ2-7	TRBV6-2/TRBV6-3	14	TGTGCCAGCAGTTACCGCCAGGGGGCATACGAGCAGTACTTC	CASSYRQGAYEQYF
-	many	TRBJ2-5	TRBV14	13	TGTGCCAGCAGCCAAGCAGGCGGGGTAACCCAGTACTTC	CASSQAGGVTQYF
-	once	TRBJ2-7	TRBV6-6	13	TGTGCCAGCACACCGGCACGGGGGTACGAGCAGTACTTC	CASTPARGYEQYF
TRBD2	few	TRBJ2-3	TRBV15	13	TGTGCCACCAGCTCGGGGGGGGTGGATACGCAGTATTTT	CATSSGGVDTQYF
-	-	TRBJ2-6	TRBV10-2	15	TGCGCCAGCGAGGTTCGGTCGGCTGGGGCCAACGTCCTGACTTTC	CASEVRSAGANVLTF
-	many	TRBJ1-1	TRBV3-1	15	TGTGCCAGCAGCCAAGCGTTATCGGGGAACACTGAAGCTTTCTTT	CASSQALSGNTEAFF
TRBD1	many	TRBJ2-6	TRBV5-1	18	TGCGCCAGCAGGGCGTTGTGGACAGGGGGCTCTGGGGCCAACGTCCTGACTTTC	CASRALWTGGSGANVLTF
TRBD2	many	TRBJ2-3	TRBV5-1	17	TGCGCCAGCAGCCCCGGACTAGCGGGGGACTTCACAGATACGCAGTATTTT	CASSPGLAGDFTDTQYF
-	-	TRBJ2-1	TRBV7-9	14	TGTGCCAGCGCTCCGGCTAGCGTCTACAATGAGCAGTTCTTC	CASAPASVYNEQFF
-	-	TRBJ2-5	TRBV2	14	TGTGCCAGCAGGGACCTGGGCCAGGGGGAGACCCAGTACTTC	CASRDLGQGETQYF
-	-	TRBJ2-7	TRBV15	13	TGTGCCACCAGCAGAGATCAGGCGGGTGAGCAGTACTTC	CATSRDQAGEQYF
TRBD2	few	TRBJ2-1	TRBV7-2	15	TGTGCCAGCAGCTTGGGGGGGAGCCCCTACAATGAGCAGTTCTTC	CASSLGGSPYNEQFF
TRBD1	-	TRBJ1-2	TRBV5-1	12	TGCGCCAGCGGGACAGGGGCGCTTGGCTACACCTTC	CASGTGALGYTF
TRBD1	few	TRBJ2-1	TRBV9	15	TGTGCCAGCAGCCCTGAGAGGGGGCACGTCGATGAGCAGTTCTTC	CASSPERGHVDEQFF
-	-	TRBJ2-1	TRBV18	12	TGTGCCAGGCAAACAGGCTACAATGAGCAGTTCTTC	CARQTGYNEQFF
-	many	TRBJ2-5	TRBV29-1	12	TGCAGCGGAACGGGGCGTAAAGAGACCCAGTACTTC	CSGTGRKETQYF
-	many	TRBJ1-2	TRBV24-1	13	TGTGCCACCTTAGAAGGCGGCAACTATGGCTACACCTTC	CATLEGGNYGYTF
TRBD1	-	TRBJ2-2	TRBV5-8	16	TGTGCCAGCAGCCCGGTGGGACAGGGCGACACCGGGGAGCTGTTTTTT	CASSPVGQGDTGELFF
-	many	TRBJ1-5	TRBV7-8	17	TGTGCCAGCGGAGACACCCTTGGCCTATATAGCAATCAGCCCCAGCATTTT	CASGDTLGLYSNQPQHF
-	-	TRBJ2-3	TRBV10-3	16	TGTGCCATCAGTCCGCGGGGCACTACTAGCACAGATACGCAGTATTTT	CAISPRGTTSTDTQYF
TRBD2	many	TRBJ2-3	TRBV11-3	15	TGTGCCAGCAGCTTAAATACAGGACTAGCAGCTACGCAGTATTTT	CASSLNTGLAATQYF